This TCR beta chain is drawn from a study of beta chain features in type 1 diabetes. The CDR3 is 16 amino acids. V dropped 0 bases and J dropped 0 bases, with 13 bases sitting between them. Germline assignment: CDR1 SGHNT and CDR2 YYREEE (reference sequence). On this clone itself: Its matching antigen is unknown.

Findings and limits, study-wide: PCR could preferentially amplify shorter templates, alike in patients and controls. For Type 1 diabetes patients, all four CD4+ subsets carried TCRB CDR3s that were moderately but significantly shorter.

The investigators reverse transcribed all of the isolated RNA, so they sequenced expressed TCRB transcripts. The data were produced by immunoSEQ multiplex PCR, yet TCRdb's version contains in-frame clones alone and is incomplete. The table lists about 710,000 clones, more than 13% of them singletons. Sorting based on CD45RO/CCR7/CD25/CD127/CD95/CD27 separated CD4+ naive, central memory, regulatory and stem cell-like memory cells. The receptor comes from a young man with type 1 diabetes. This rearrangement joins TRBV5-4 to TRBJ2-7; perhaps TRBD2 as D (6 bases). Sequencing was done on a sample of naive CD4+ T cells from blood. DNA for the CDR3: TGTGCCAGCAGCTTGGCCTCGGGCGGGGCCTCCTACGAGCAGTACTTC. Protein product: CASSLASGGASYEQYF.